What follows is one TCR beta chain and its context. This sample is part of a study of T-cell memory formation after mild COVID-19. TCRdb reprocessed the 5' RACE reads via MiXCR and lists one record per CDR3 protein. Of about 84,000 distinct CDR3 sequences listed, about 14% are singletons. This CDR3 spans 16 amino acids. V shed 3 bases and J 8 bases; nucleotides not matched to a gene: 15. Germline values: CDR1 MDHEN, CDR2 SYDVKM. The sequence was obtained from an adult woman who had mild COVID-19 (a few samples of this study predate the infection). Cell type and time point are not known. The chain employs TRBV28 and TRBJ1-2, with TRBD1 identical over 7 bases. Input material: PBMCs or a T cell subset sorted from them (not recorded which). The CDR3, as DNA: TGTGCCAGCAGTTTGGAGACAGGGTTGGTCCGGGGAGGCTACACCTTC. Protein: CASSLETGLVRGGYTF.